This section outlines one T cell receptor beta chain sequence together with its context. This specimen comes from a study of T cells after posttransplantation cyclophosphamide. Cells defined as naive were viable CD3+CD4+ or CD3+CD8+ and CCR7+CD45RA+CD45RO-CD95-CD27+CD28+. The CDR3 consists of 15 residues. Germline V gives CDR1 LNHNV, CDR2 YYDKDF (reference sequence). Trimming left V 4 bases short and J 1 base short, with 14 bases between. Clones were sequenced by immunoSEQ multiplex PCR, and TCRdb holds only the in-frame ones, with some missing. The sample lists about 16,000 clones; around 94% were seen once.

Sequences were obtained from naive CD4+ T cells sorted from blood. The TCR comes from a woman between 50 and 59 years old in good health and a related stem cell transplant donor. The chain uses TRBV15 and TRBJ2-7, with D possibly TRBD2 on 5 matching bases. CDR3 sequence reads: CATSTPWPGSYEQYF. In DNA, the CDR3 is TGTGCCACCAGCACCCCTTGGCCGGGATCCTACGAGCAGTACTTC. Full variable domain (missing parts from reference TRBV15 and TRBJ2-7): DAMVIQNPRYQVTQFGKPVTLSCSQTLNHNVMYWYQQKSSQAPKLLFHYYDKDFNNEADTPDNFQSRRPNTSFCFLDIRSPGLGDTAMYLCATSTPWPGSYEQYFGPGTRLTVT.